This entry concerns a single T cell receptor beta chain. The antigen remains unidentified. The PCR ran on 60 Vbeta and 13 Jbeta primers. TCRdb keeps only in-frame clones here, not all; method: immunoSEQ multiplex PCR. This sample carries 150,000 to 200,000 clones, about 80% of them seen once, and the ten largest clones take around 2%. This record comes from a study of cytomegalovirus exposure and HLA in healthy donors. Overall study findings and caveats: It was shown in a later analysis that HLA-associated TCR beta chains were more clonally expanded than other, equally common chains. Among CMV-associated TCR beta chains, most appeared HLA-restricted in a later analysis. Accurate prediction of HLA-A and HLA-B alleles (for most subjects) was reportedly achieved from TCR beta sequences.

The sequenced sample consisted of PBMCs. The clonotype originates from a woman between 18 and 29 years old in good health and CMV-seropositive.

This CDR3 is CASSEQGGGYTF. CDR3 nucleotides: TGTGCCAGCAGTGAACAAGGGGGTGGCTACACCTTC. The chain uses TRBV6-1 and TRBJ1-2; a weak D match, TRBD1 (6 bases). The CDR3 extends over 12 amino acids. Between the trimmed V and J ends, which lost 2 bases and 7 bases, there was a span of 8 bases. Germline CDR1 MNHNS, CDR2 SASEGT.